This T cell receptor (beta chain) came from a study of shared clonotypes between healthy human individuals. In the study overall: Every donor yielded three CD4 naive, three CD4 memory, two CD8 naive and one CD8 memory plate.

Concerning this clone itself: Its antigen is not known.

Study results and limitations: On the whole, naive subsets had larger estimated richness than memory subsets had.

Naive CD8 cells, CD45RO-negative and positively selected for CCR7, excluded terminally differentiated effector memory CD45RA+ cells. Once extracted for a subset, genomic DNA was divided evenly among several immunoSEQ plates. TCRdb's copy holds only in-frame clones and misses some; the assay was immunoSEQ multiplex PCR. The sample has about 2.1 million clones, 90% to 95% seen once; the top ten hold under 2%. The germline CDR1 and CDR2 sequences are SGHRS and YFSETQ. This CDR3 is 15 amino acids long. V was clipped by 4 bases and J by 4 bases; unmatched bases: 7. The origin of this receptor is a man younger than 35 in good health. Some clones in this sample may be carry-over from other donors' samples. The material sequenced was naive CD8+ T cells from PBMCs. The chain is built from TRBV5-1 and TRBJ1-3; TRBD1 matches at 8 bases. CDR3 protein: CASSPVGTGGNTIYF. CDR3 bases: TGCGCCAGCAGCCCGGTAGGGACAGGAGGAAACACCATATATTTT.